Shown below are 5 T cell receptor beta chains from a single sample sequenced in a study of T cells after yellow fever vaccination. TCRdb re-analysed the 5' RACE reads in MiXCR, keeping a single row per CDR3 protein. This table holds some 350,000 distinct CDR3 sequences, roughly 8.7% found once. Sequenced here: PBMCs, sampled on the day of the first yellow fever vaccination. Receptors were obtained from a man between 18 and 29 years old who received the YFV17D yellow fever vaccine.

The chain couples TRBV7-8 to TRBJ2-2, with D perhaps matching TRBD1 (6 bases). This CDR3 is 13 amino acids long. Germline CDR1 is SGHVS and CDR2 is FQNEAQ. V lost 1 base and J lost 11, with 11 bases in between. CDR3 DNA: TGTGCCAGCAGCTTAGAGCGGACAGCCGAGCTGTTTTTT. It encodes CASSLERTAELFF.

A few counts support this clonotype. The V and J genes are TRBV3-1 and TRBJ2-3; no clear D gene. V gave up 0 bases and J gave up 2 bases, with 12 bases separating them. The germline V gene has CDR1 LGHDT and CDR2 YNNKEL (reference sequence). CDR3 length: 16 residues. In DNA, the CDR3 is TGTGCCAGCAGCCAAGAATGGACGGTTTACACAGATACGCAGTATTTT. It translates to CASSQEWTVYTDTQYF.

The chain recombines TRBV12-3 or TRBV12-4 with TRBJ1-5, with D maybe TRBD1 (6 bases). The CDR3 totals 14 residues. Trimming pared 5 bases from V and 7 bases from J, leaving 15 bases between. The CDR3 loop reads CASSTRPGAQPQHF. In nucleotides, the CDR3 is TGTGCCAGCAGTACGCGGCCAGGGGCCCAGCCCCAGCATTTT.

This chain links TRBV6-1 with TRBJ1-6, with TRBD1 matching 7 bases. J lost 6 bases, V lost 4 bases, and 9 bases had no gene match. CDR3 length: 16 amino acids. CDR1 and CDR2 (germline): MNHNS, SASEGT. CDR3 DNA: TGTGCCAGCAGTGGGTCGAACAGGGGTAGTAATTCACCCCTCCACTTT. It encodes CASSGSNRGSNSPLHF.

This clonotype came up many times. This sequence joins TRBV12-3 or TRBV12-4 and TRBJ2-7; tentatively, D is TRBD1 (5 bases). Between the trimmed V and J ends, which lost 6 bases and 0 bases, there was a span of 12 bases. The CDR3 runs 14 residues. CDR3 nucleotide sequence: TGTGCCAGCAGCTTATCAGGGTCCTCCTACGAGCAGTACTTC. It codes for CASSLSGSSYEQYF.